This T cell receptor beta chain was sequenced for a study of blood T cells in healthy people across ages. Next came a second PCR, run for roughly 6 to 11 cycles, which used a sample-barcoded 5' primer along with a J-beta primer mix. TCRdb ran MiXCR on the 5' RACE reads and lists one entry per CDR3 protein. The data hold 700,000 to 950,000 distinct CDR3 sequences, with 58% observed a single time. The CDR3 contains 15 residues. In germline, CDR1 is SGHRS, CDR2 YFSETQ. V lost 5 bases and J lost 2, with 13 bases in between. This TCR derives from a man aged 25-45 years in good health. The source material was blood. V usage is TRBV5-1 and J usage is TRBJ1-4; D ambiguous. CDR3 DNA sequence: TGCGCCAGCAGGAGGCTTGGCTCGACTAATGAAAAACTGTTTTTT. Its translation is CASRRLGSTNEKLFF.